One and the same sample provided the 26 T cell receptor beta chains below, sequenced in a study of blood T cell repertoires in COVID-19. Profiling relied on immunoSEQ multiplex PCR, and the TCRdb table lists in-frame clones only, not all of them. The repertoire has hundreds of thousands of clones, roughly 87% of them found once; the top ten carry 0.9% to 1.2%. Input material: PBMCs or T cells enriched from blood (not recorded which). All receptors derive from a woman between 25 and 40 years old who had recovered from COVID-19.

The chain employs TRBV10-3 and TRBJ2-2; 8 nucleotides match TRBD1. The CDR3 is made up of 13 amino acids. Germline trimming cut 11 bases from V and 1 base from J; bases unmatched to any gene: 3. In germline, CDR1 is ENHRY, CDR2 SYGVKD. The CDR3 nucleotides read TGTGCCGTCGACAGGGGGAACACCGGGGAGCTGTTTTTT. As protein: CAVDRGNTGELFF.

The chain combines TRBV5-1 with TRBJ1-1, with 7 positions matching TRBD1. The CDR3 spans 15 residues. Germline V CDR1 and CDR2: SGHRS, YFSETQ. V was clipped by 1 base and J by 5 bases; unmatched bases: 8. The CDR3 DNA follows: TGCGCCAGCAGCTTGCTTTCAGGGGGAGAGACTGAAGCTTTCTTT. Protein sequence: CASSLLSGGETEAFF. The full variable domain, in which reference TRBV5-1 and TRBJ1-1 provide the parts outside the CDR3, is KAGVTQTPRYLIKTRGQQVTLSCSPISGHRSVSWYQQTPGQGLQFLFEYFSETQRNKGNFPGRFSGRQFSNSRSEMNVSTLELGDSALYLCASSLLSGGETEAFFGQGTRLTVV.

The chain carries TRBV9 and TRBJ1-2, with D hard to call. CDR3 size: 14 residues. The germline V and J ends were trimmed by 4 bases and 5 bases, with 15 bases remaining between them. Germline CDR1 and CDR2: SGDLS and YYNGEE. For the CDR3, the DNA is TGTGCCAGCAGCCCCCGTCCCTTTGAGTATGGCTACACCTTC. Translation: CASSPRPFEYGYTF.

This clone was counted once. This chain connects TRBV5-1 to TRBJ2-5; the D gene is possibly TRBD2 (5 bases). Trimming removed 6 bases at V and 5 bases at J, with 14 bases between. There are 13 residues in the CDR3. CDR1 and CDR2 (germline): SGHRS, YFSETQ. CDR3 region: CASKVSPGETQYF. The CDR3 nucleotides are TGCGCCAGCAAGGTCTCGCCGGGGGAGACCCAGTACTTC.

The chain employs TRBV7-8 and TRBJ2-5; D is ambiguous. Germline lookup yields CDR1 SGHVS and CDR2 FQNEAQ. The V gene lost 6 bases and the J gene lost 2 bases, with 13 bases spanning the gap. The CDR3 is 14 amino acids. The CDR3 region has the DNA TGTGCCAGCAGGTCGGGTTCGATTCAAGAGACCCAGTACTTC. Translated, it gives CASRSGSIQETQYF. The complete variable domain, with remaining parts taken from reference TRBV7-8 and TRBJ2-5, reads GAGVSQSPRYKVAKRGQDVALRCDPISGHVSLFWYQQALGQGPEFLTYFQNEAQLDKSGLPSDRFFAERPEGSVSTLKIQRTQQEDSAVYLCASRSGSIQETQYFGPGTRLLVL.

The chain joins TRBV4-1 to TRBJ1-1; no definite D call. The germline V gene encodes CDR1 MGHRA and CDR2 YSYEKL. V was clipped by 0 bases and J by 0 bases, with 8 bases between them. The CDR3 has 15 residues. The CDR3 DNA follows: TGCGCCAGCAGCCAAGATGGGCCATTGAACACTGAAGCTTTCTTT. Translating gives CASSQDGPLNTEAFF.

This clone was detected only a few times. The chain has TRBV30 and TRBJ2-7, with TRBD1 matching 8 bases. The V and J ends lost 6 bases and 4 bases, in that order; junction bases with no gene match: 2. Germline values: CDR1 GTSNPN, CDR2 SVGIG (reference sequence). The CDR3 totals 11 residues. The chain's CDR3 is CACRDRYEQYF. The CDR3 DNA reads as TGTGCCTGCCGGGACAGGTACGAGCAGTACTTC.

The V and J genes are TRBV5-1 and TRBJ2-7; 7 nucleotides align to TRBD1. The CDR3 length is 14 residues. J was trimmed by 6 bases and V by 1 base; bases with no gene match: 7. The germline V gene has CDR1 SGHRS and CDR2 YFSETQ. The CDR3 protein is CASSLQGGTGEQYF. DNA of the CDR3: TGCGCCAGCAGCTTGCAAGGGGGCACGGGCGAGCAGTACTTC.

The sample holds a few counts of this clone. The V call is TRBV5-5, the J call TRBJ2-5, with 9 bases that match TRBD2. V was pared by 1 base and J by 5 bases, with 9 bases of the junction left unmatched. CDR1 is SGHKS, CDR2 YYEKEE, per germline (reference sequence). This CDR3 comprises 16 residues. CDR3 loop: CASSLLPGLAQETQYF. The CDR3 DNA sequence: TGTGCCAGCAGCTTGCTTCCGGGACTAGCCCAGGAGACCCAGTACTTC. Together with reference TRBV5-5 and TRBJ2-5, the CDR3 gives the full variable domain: DAGVTQSPTHLIKTRGQQVTLRCSPISGHKSVSWYQQVLGQGPQFIFQYYEKEERGRGNFPDRFSARQFPNYSSELNVNALLLGDSALYLCASSLLPGLAQETQYFGPGTRLLVL.

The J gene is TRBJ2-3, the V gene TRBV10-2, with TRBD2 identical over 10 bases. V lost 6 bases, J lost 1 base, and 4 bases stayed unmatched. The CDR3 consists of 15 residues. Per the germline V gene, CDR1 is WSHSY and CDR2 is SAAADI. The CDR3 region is CASRDLAGGTDTQYF. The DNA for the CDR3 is TGCGCCAGCAGGGACCTAGCGGGGGGCACAGATACGCAGTATTTT.

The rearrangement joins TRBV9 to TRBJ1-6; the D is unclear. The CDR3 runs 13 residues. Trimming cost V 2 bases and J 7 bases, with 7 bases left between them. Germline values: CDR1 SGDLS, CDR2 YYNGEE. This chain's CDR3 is CASSVRSNSPLHF. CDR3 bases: TGTGCCAGCAGCGTCAGGTCCAATTCACCCCTCCACTTT.

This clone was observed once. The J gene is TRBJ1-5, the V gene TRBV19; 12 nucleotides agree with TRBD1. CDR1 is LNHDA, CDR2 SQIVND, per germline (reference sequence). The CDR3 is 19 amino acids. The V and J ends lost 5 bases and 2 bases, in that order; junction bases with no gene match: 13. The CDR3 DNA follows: TGTGCCAGTAGTTCCCCCTGGGGACAGGGGGCCAAAGGCAATCAGCCCCAGCATTTT. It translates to CASSSPWGQGAKGNQPQHF.

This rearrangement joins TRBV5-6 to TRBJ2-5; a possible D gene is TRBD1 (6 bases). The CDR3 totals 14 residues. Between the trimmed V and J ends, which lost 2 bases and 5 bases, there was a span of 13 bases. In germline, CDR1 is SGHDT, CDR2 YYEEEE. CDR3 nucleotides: TGTGCCAGCAGCTTCAAACAGGGTTCGGAGACCCAGTACTTC. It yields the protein CASSFKQGSETQYF.

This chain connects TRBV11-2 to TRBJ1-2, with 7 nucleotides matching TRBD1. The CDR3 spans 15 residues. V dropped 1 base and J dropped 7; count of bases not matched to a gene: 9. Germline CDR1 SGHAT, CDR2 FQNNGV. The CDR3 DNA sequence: TGTGCCAGCAGCTTAGCTACAGGGGCCAGCGTTGGCTACACCTTC. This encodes CASSLATGASVGYTF.

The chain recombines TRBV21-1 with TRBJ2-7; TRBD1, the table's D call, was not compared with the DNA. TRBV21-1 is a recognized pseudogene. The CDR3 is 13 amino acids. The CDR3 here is CASSPQLEDEQYF. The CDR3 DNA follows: TGTGCCAGCAGTCCACAGCTTGAAGACGAGCAGTACTTC.

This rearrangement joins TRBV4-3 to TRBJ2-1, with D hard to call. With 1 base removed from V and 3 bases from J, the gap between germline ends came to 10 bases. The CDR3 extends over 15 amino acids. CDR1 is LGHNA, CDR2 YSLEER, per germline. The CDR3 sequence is CASSQGLYGYNEQFF. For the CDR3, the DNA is TGCGCCAGCAGCCAAGGACTGTACGGCTACAATGAGCAGTTCTTC.

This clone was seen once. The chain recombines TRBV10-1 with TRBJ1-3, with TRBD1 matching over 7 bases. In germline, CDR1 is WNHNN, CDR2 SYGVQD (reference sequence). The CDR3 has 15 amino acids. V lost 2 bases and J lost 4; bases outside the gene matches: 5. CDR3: CASSEGRGYGNTIYF. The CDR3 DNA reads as TGCGCCAGCAGTGAGGGCAGGGGGTACGGAAACACCATATATTTT.

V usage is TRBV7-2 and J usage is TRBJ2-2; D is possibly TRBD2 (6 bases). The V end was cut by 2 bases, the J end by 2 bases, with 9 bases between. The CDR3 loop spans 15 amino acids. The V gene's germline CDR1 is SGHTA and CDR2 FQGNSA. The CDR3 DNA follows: TGTGCCAGCAGCTTAATCGCGGGAAACACCGGGGAGCTGTTTTTT. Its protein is CASSLIAGNTGELFF.

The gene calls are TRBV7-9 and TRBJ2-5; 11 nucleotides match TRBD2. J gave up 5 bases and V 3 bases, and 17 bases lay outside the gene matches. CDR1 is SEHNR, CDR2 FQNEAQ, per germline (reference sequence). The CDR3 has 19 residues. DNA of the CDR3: TGTGCCAGCAGCTTTTTCCCCCATTTAGCGGGGGGGCGGAGGGAGACCCAGTACTTC. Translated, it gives CASSFFPHLAGGRRETQYF.

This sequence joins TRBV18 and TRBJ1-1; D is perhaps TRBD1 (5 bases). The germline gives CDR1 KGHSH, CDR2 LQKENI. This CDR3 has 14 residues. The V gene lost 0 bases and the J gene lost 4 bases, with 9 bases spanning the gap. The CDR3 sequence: CASSPPTESTEAFF. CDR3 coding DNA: TGTGCCAGCTCACCACCGACAGAATCCACTGAAGCTTTCTTT.

CDR3 in DNA: TGTGCCAGCAGCCCCAGAGAGGCAGGGGAATCGACTGAAGCTTTCTTT. This gives the protein CASSPREAGESTEAFF. V and J are TRBV4-2 and TRBJ1-1; tentative D call: TRBD1 (6 bases). This CDR3 has 16 amino acids. Germline V lookup: CDR1 LGHNA, CDR2 YNFKEQ. Trimming shortened V by 4 bases and J by 5 bases, and 20 bases separated the two germline ends.

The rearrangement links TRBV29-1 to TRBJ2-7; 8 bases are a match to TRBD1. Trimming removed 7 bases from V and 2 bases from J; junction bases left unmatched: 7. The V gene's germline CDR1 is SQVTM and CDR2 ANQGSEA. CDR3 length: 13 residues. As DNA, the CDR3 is TGCAGCGCTTGGACAGGGAGCCCCTACGAGCAGTACTTC. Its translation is CSAWTGSPYEQYF.

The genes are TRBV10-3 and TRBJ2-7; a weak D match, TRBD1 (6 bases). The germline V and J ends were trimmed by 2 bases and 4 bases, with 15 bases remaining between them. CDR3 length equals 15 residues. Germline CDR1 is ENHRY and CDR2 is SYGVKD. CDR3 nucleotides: TGTGCCATCAGTGAGCCTACCGGGACACCGTACGAGCAGTACTTC. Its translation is CAISEPTGTPYEQYF.

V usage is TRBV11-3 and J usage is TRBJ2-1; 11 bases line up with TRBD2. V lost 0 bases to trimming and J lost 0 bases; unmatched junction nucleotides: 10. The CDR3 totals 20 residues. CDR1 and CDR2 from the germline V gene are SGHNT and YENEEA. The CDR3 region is CASSLDPRLAGSSSYNEQFF. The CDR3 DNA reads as TGTGCCAGCAGCTTAGATCCTAGACTAGCGGGGTCCAGCTCCTACAATGAGCAGTTCTTC.

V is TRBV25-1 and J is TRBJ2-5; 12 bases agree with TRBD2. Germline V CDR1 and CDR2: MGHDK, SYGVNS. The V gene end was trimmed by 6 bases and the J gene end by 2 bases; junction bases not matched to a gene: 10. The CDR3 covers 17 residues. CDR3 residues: CASSERGGLAGQETQYF. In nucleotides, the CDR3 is TGTGCCAGCAGCGAGAGGGGAGGACTAGCGGGGCAAGAGACCCAGTACTTC.

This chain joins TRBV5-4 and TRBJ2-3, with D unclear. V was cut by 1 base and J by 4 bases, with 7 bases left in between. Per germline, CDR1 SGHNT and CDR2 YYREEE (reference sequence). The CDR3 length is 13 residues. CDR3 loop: CASSLPGADTQYF. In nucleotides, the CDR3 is TGTGCCAGCAGCTTGCCAGGCGCAGATACGCAGTATTTT. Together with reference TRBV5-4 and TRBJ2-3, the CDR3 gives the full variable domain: ETGVTQSPTHLIKTRGQQVTLRCSSQSGHNTVSWYQQALGQGPQFIFQYYREEENGRGNFPPRFSGLQFPNYSSELNVNALELDDSALYLCASSLPGADTQYFGPGTRLTVL.